This is a list of T cell receptor beta chains from one sample in a study of cytotoxic CD8 clonotypes in ibrutinib-treated CLL. TCRdb's copy holds only in-frame clones and misses some; the assay was immunoSEQ multiplex PCR. The profile shows around 330,000 clones, roughly two thirds of them singletons. The material sequenced was PBMCs, taken after 36 months of ibrutinib treatment. These TCRs come from a human donor with chronic lymphocytic leukemia. Each CDR3 is given with its conserved first and last residue. Fields, in order: V gene, J gene, CDR3 protein.

v_call: TRBV4-1
j_call: TRBJ2-1
cdr3_aa: CASSPPLSGGGNEQFF

v_call: TRBV7-9
j_call: TRBJ2-1
cdr3_aa: CASSNTAGGGYNEQFF

v_call: TRBV4-3
j_call: TRBJ2-5
cdr3_aa: CASSQDVRGSLETQYF

v_call: TRBV19
j_call: TRBJ1-5
cdr3_aa: CASRPRGASNQPQHF

v_call: TRBV2
j_call: TRBJ1-2
cdr3_aa: CASRERWTGWGYGYTF

v_call: TRBV27
j_call: TRBJ2-2
cdr3_aa: CASRHGTTNTGELFF

v_call: TRBV5-5
j_call: TRBJ1-5
cdr3_aa: CASSLGTGRGNQPQHF

v_call: TRBV18
j_call: TRBJ2-3
cdr3_aa: CASSPRDVSTSGTQYF

v_call: TRBV7-3
j_call: TRBJ2-7
cdr3_aa: CASSLISVGRNSYEQYF

v_call: TRBV15
j_call: TRBJ2-5
cdr3_aa: CATRSGRETQYF

v_call: TRBV2
j_call: TRBJ2-5
cdr3_aa: CARGLDQETQYF

v_call: TRBV5-1
j_call: TRBJ1-2
cdr3_aa: CASSEEGPRANYGYTF

v_call: TRBV9
j_call: TRBJ1-2
cdr3_aa: CASSVQDYGYTF

v_call: TRBV7-8
j_call: TRBJ1-5
cdr3_aa: CASSLGQPFNQPQHF

v_call: TRBV6-1
j_call: TRBJ2-7
cdr3_aa: CASRASVGSYEQYF

v_call: TRBV28
j_call: TRBJ2-7
cdr3_aa: CASRANSYEQYF

v_call: TRBV7-9
j_call: TRBJ2-7
cdr3_aa: CASSSDRVVRYEQYF

v_call: TRBV10-3
j_call: TRBJ2-7
cdr3_aa: CAISGGGTIYEQYF

v_call: TRBV9
j_call: TRBJ2-1
cdr3_aa: CASSEQIGTGRANEQFF

v_call: TRBV27
j_call: TRBJ2-7
cdr3_aa: CASRVRTGGSYEQYF

v_call: TRBV6-6
j_call: TRBJ2-7
cdr3_aa: CASSLQGGQGPHEQYF

v_call: TRBV4-3
j_call: TRBJ2-1
cdr3_aa: CASKGVRGHNEQFF

v_call: TRBV7-2
j_call: TRBJ2-7
cdr3_aa: CASSPGIAYEQYF

v_call: TRBV7-3
j_call: TRBJ2-3
cdr3_aa: CASSFLAGMSDTQYF

v_call: TRBV7-3
j_call: TRBJ1-2
cdr3_aa: CASSLMGGADYGYTF

v_call: TRBV5-1
j_call: TRBJ2-5
cdr3_aa: CASSLAVTSGEETQYF

v_call: TRBV29-1
j_call: TRBJ2-1
cdr3_aa: CSVEGFQGLYNEQFF

v_call: TRBV11-2
j_call: TRBJ2-7
cdr3_aa: CASSYTIDYEQYF